These 27 T cell receptor beta chains share one sample of origin, sequenced in a study of T cell responses to AZD1222 COVID-19 vaccine. Produced via immunoSEQ multiplex PCR; TCRdb's table is partial and in-frame only. The table has under 150,000 clones, approximately 90% seen once. Sample: peripheral blood, taken on day 0 of AZD1222 vaccination. The receptors were gathered from an adult in good health.

The V and J genes are TRBV25-1 and TRBJ1-2, with 7 bases matching TRBD1. The CDR3 extends over 15 amino acids. In germline, CDR1 is MGHDK, CDR2 SYGVNS. Trimming at V came to 5 bases and at J to 0 bases, leaving 6 bases not matched to a gene. The CDR3 loop is CASSSLGQTNYGYTF. The CDR3 nucleotides read TGTGCCAGCAGTTCCCTGGGACAGACTAACTATGGCTACACCTTC.

The chain joins TRBV10-3 to TRBJ1-6, with no clear D. With 5 bases removed from V and 5 bases from J, the gap between germline ends came to 13 bases. Germline lookup yields CDR1 ENHRY and CDR2 SYGVKD. The CDR3 extends over 15 amino acids. CDR3 amino acids: CAISHDRADNSPLHF. CDR3 nucleotide sequence: TGTGCCATCAGTCATGATCGGGCAGATAATTCACCCCTCCACTTT.

In regard to this clone: No DNA is shown, since the ends of the CDR3 on it are uncertain; the CDR3 is the one TCRdb lists. V gene TRBV3-1 (or the pseudogene TRBV3-2) combines with J gene TRBJ2-7; no DNA check was done on the table's D call, TRBD2. Germline assignment: CDR1 LGHDT and CDR2 YNNKEL (reference sequence). The length of the CDR3 is 17 amino acids, counting both ends. CDR3 protein: CASSPSSVPADRTRQYF.

This clone was counted only a few times. The CDR3 loop is CASSSSTDTQYF. In nucleotides, the CDR3 is TGTGCCAGCTCGTCTAGCACAGATACGCAGTATTTT. The chain links TRBV18 to TRBJ2-3; no clear D. Looked up from germline, CDR1 is KGHSH and CDR2 is LQKENI. The CDR3 length is 12 residues. V was pared by 6 bases and J by 0 bases, with 4 bases between.

The V and J genes are TRBV15 and TRBJ1-6; D gene ambiguous. Germline V gene lookup returns CDR1 LNHNV and CDR2 YYDKDF (reference sequence). There are 14 residues in the CDR3. V lost 0 bases and J lost 9, with 9 bases in between. CDR3 residues: CATSREGLGSPLHF. The CDR3 DNA is TGTGCCACCAGCAGAGAAGGGTTGGGTTCACCCCTCCACTTT.

This clone was seen just once. The CDR3 nucleotides are TGTGCCAGCAGCTTAGCCGGGGCCAACGTCCTGACTTTC. Amino acid sequence: CASSLAGANVLTF. The chain is built from TRBV7-9 and TRBJ2-6; D is uncertain. The germline gives CDR1 SEHNR, CDR2 FQNEAQ (reference sequence). The length of the CDR3 is 13 residues. With 0 bases removed from V and 4 bases from J, the gap between germline ends came to 1 base.

The chain couples TRBV12-3 or TRBV12-4 to TRBJ2-7; no firm D call. The V end was cut by 8 bases, the J end by 0 bases, with 2 bases between. The length of the CDR3 is 10 residues. CDR3 amino acids: CASGSYEQYF. In nucleotides, the CDR3 is TGTGCCAGCGGCTCCTACGAGCAGTACTTC.

The rearrangement joins TRBV6-1 to TRBJ2-7; the D is unclear. The CDR3 is made up of 13 amino acids. Trimming pared 2 bases from V and 2 bases from J, leaving 7 bases between. CDR1 and CDR2 (germline): MNHNS, SASEGT. The CDR3, as DNA: TGTGCCAGCAGTGAAAAGGAAACCTACGAGCAGTACTTC. Protein: CASSEKETYEQYF.

V gene TRBV7-9 combines with J gene TRBJ2-7; a weak D match, TRBD1 (5 bases). Trimming removed 5 bases from V and 6 bases from J, with 11 bases in between. Germline-derived CDR1 and CDR2 are SEHNR and FQNEAQ (reference sequence). The CDR3 loop spans 12 amino acids. CDR3 sequence: CASSVDRSEQYF. The CDR3 DNA reads TGTGCCAGCAGCGTCGACAGAAGCGAGCAGTACTTC.

The rearrangement uses TRBV27 and TRBJ1-2, with TRBD1 identical over 7 bases. There are 14 residues in the CDR3. The germline V gene encodes CDR1 MNHEY and CDR2 SMNVEV (reference sequence). V was clipped by 1 base and J by 8 bases; unmatched bases: 7. Written as DNA, the CDR3 is TGTGCCAGCAGTTTATTGGGGACAGATCGCGGCTACACCTTC. Translated: CASSLLGTDRGYTF.

The chain recombines TRBV9 with TRBJ2-5; 14 nucleotides agree with TRBD2. CDR3 length: 17 residues. Losses at the gene ends were 0 bases for V and 5 bases for J; bases not matched to a gene: 6. Looked up from germline, CDR1 is SGDLS and CDR2 is YYNGEE. CDR3 sequence reads: CASSVDLRTSGRETQYF. CDR3 DNA sequence: TGTGCCAGCAGCGTAGATCTTAGGACTAGCGGGAGGGAGACCCAGTACTTC.

This chain links TRBV5-1 with TRBJ1-2, with D uncertain. Trimming removed 4 bases at V and 1 base at J, with 8 bases between. Per germline, CDR1 SGHRS and CDR2 YFSETQ. The CDR3 extends over 13 amino acids. The chain's CDR3 is CASSPQSNYGYTF. The DNA for the CDR3 is TGCGCCAGCAGCCCACAGAGTAACTATGGCTACACCTTC.

This chain links TRBV4-3 with TRBJ1-1; a possible D gene is TRBD1 (6 bases). The CDR3 is made up of 13 amino acids. Per the germline V gene, CDR1 is LGHNA and CDR2 is YSLEER. V lost 4 bases to trimming and J lost 8 bases, with 14 bases between them. The CDR3 DNA is TGCGCCAGCAGCCCTGCTTGGGGGCTCGAAGCTTTCTTT. It is translated as CASSPAWGLEAFF.

The rearrangement joins TRBV27 to TRBJ1-1; D gene uncertain. This CDR3 has 13 amino acids. Germline V lookup: CDR1 MNHEY, CDR2 SMNVEV (reference sequence). V was pared by 6 bases and J by 0 bases, with 8 bases between. CDR3 bases: TGTGCCAGCAGACGTCAGGTGAACACTGAAGCTTTCTTT. This sequence encodes CASRRQVNTEAFF.

The chain carries TRBV7-2 and TRBJ2-2; D gene uncertain. CDR3 length: 13 residues. V gave up 4 bases and J gave up 5 bases, with 8 bases separating them. CDR1 and CDR2 (germline): SGHTA, FQGNSA. The CDR3 here is CASSSQGTGELFF. As DNA, the CDR3 is TGTGCCAGCAGCTCACAAGGAACCGGGGAGCTGTTTTTT.

The rearrangement joins TRBV20-1 to TRBJ1-5; 8 nucleotides agree with TRBD1. V shed 5 bases and J 9 bases; nucleotides not matched to a gene: 3. From germline, CDR1 is DFQATT and CDR2 SNEGSKA (reference sequence). CDR3 length: 11 residues. CDR3 bases: TGCAGTGCTCGAGGACAGGGGCCCCAGCATTTT. It codes for CSARGQGPQHF.

The rearrangement links TRBV27 to TRBJ2-7; tentatively, D is TRBD2 (5 bases). V was shortened by 5 bases and J by 0 bases, with 17 bases between the two germline ends. The CDR3 has 16 residues. Germline CDR1 and CDR2: MNHEY and SMNVEV (reference sequence). The CDR3 bases are TGTGCCAGCAGTACACGCAGAGGGAGCATCTCCTACGAGCAGTACTTC. Translating it yields CASSTRRGSISYEQYF.

This rearrangement joins TRBV6-5 to TRBJ1-3, with D unclear. CDR1 and CDR2 (germline): MNHEY, SVGAGI. V dropped 0 bases and J dropped 4 bases, with 4 bases sitting between them. The CDR3 loop spans 13 amino acids. CDR3: CASSYSNGNTIYF. The CDR3 DNA reads as TGTGCCAGCAGTTACTCGAACGGAAACACCATATATTTT.

In this sample, this clone turned up once. The genes are TRBV28 and TRBJ2-7, with D possibly being TRBD1 or TRBD2 (7 bases each). Trimming removed 7 bases at V and 4 bases at J, with 14 bases between. From germline, CDR1 is MDHEN and CDR2 SYDVKM. The CDR3 contains 13 residues. In DNA, the CDR3 is TGTGCCAGCATGAGAGCGGGACAGTACGAGCAGTACTTC. This sequence encodes CASMRAGQYEQYF.

V is TRBV11-3 and J is TRBJ2-7; the D is unclear. Trimming shortened V by 5 bases and J by 3 bases, and 5 bases separated the two germline ends. The germline gives CDR1 SGHNT, CDR2 YENEEA. The CDR3 sequence is 11 residues long. CDR3 protein: CASSTHYEQYF. CDR3 coding DNA: TGTGCCAGCAGCACCCACTACGAGCAGTACTTC.

The chain uses TRBV10-3 and TRBJ1-2, with D maybe TRBD1 (6 bases). The CDR3 sequence is 15 residues long. Deletions cut 3 bases from V and 7 bases from J, with 18 bases between. The V gene's germline CDR1 is ENHRY and CDR2 SYGVKD. CDR3 protein: CAISETPGARGGYTF. CDR3 sequence (DNA): TGTGCCATCAGTGAAACTCCGGGGGCGCGGGGTGGCTACACCTTC.

The chain links TRBV9 to TRBJ1-2; TRBD1 might be the D (6 bases). The CDR3 totals 14 residues. Germline CDR1 and CDR2: SGDLS and YYNGEE. V lost 0 bases and J lost 8, with 14 bases in between. The CDR3 DNA follows: TGTGCCAGCAGCGTAGGGGACACTCTACGCGGCTACACCTTC. It translates to CASSVGDTLRGYTF.

The genes are TRBV6-2 or TRBV6-3 and TRBJ1-2; TRBD1 is a possible D gene (5 bases). The CDR3 length is 14 residues. CDR1 is MNHEY and CDR2 is SVGEGT in the germline V gene. The germline V and J ends were trimmed by 6 bases and 0 bases, with 11 bases remaining between them. The CDR3 reads CASSPREANYGYTF. CDR3 in DNA: TGTGCCAGCAGCCCCAGGGAAGCTAACTATGGCTACACCTTC.

The chain couples TRBV2 to TRBJ1-5; 7 bases map to TRBD1. Germline CDR1 SNHLY, CDR2 FYNNEI. J was trimmed by 2 bases and V by 7 bases; bases with no gene match: 2. The CDR3 is 13 residues long. Here the CDR3 DNA reads TGTGCCAGCATCGACAGGGGCAATCAGCCCCAGCATTTT. Translation gives CASIDRGNQPQHF.

The chain uses TRBV7-9 and TRBJ2-7, with D possibly TRBD2 on 6 matching bases. V shed 5 bases and J shed 3 bases, with 11 bases lying between them. The CDR3 covers 13 residues. Germline V lookup: CDR1 SEHNR, CDR2 FQNEAQ (reference sequence). The CDR3 DNA sequence: TGTGCCAGCAGCGCCCCGGGAGACTACGAGCAGTACTTC. Protein product: CASSAPGDYEQYF.

This chain uses TRBV9 with TRBJ1-1, with D possibly being TRBD1 (5 bases). CDR3 size: 17 residues. CDR1 is SGDLS and CDR2 is YYNGEE in the germline V gene. Trimming stripped 3 bases from V and 4 bases from J, with 22 bases between. The CDR3 here is CASSGAPGRAGGTEAFF. DNA for the CDR3: TGTGCCAGCAGCGGAGCCCCGGGGCGGGCAGGTGGCACTGAAGCTTTCTTT.

The chain couples TRBV7-2 to TRBJ2-1, with 10 bases matching TRBD2. The CDR3 covers 18 residues. Germline V gene lookup returns CDR1 SGHTA and CDR2 FQGNSA. Trimming removed 5 bases from V and 1 base from J; junction bases left unmatched: 11. Here the CDR3 reads CASSERLAGVGSYNEQFF. The CDR3 DNA reads TGTGCCAGCAGCGAAAGGCTAGCGGGAGTTGGGTCCTACAATGAGCAGTTCTTC.